This TCR beta chain is drawn from a study of blood T cell repertoires in COVID-19. With respect to this clone: The junction departs from the called germline gene at one end, perhaps through a read error.

Assay: immunoSEQ multiplex PCR; the TCRdb copy retains only in-frame clones and omits some. Of around 190,000 clones in the sample, roughly 86% were seen once. The CDR3 contains 13 residues. CDR1 is MDHEN, CDR2 SYDVKM, per germline. The chain employs TRBV28 and TRBJ2-7; D is possibly TRBD2 (6 bases). The TCR originated in a woman aged 40-49 years in a cohort exposed to, infected with or recovered from COVID-19 (not recorded which). Sequencing was performed on PBMCs or T cells enriched from blood (not recorded which). CDR3 coding DNA: TGTGCCAGCAGTTTAACTAGCTCCGACGAGCAGTACTTC. Translating gives CASSLTSSDEQYF. Drawing the rest from reference TRBV28 and TRBJ2-7, the complete variable domain is DVKVTQSSRYLVKRTGEKVFLECVQDMDHENMFWYRQDPGLGLRLIYFSYDVKMKEKGDIPEGYSVSREKKERFSLILESASTNQTSMYLCASSLTSSDEQYFGPGTRLTVT.